This T cell receptor (beta chain) derives from a study of T cell responses to AZD1222 COVID-19 vaccine. Per germline, CDR1 MNHEY and CDR2 SVGEGT. This CDR3 region has 16 residues. Germline trimming cut 0 bases from V and 2 bases from J; bases unmatched to any gene: 2. Sequencing used immunoSEQ multiplex PCR; TCRdb keeps in-frame clones, though not all of them. The sample carries 150,000 to 200,000 clones, 85% to 95% recorded once. The rearrangement links TRBV6-2 or TRBV6-3 to TRBJ2-7, with TRBD2 identical over 12 bases. The sequence was obtained from an adult in good health. Material: peripheral blood, obtained on day 0 of AZD1222 vaccination. CDR3 sequence (DNA): TGTGCCAGCAGTTACTCGACTAGCGGGGGTCCCTACGAGCAGTACGTC. Its translation: CASSYSTSGGPYEQYV.